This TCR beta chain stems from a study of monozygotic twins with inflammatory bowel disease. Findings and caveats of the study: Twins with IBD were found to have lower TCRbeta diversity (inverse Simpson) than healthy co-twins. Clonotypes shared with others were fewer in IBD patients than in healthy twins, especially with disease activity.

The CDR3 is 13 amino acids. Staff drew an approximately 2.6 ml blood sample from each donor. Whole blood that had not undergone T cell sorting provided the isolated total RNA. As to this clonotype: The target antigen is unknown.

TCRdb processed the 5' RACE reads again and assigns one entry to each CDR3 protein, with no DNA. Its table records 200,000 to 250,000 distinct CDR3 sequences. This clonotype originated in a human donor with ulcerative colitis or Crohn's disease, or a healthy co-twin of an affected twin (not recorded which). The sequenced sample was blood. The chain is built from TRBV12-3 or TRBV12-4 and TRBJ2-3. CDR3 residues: CASSREASDTQYF.